One sample yielded the 11 T cell receptor beta chains listed below, sequenced in a study of blood T cell repertoires in COVID-19. Using immunoSEQ multiplex PCR, the repertoire was profiled, and TCRdb retains in-frame clones only, with some absent. The profile shows roughly 220,000 clones, about 80% of them singletons. Material: peripheral blood. The origin of the receptors is a woman aged 55 to 70 with acute or convalescent COVID-19.

The chain joins TRBV29-1 to TRBJ2-6; 9 bases align to TRBD1. Losses at the gene ends were 4 bases for V and 3 bases for J; bases not matched to a gene: 10. Germline V lookup: CDR1 SQVTM, CDR2 ANQGSEA. CDR3 size: 17 residues. The CDR3 loop is CSVAIEGTGYGANVLTF. The CDR3, as DNA: TGCAGCGTTGCGATTGAGGGGACAGGGTATGGGGCCAACGTCCTGACTTTC.

The chain couples TRBV28 to TRBJ2-1, with 12 bases matching TRBD2. CDR1 is MDHEN, CDR2 SYDVKM, per germline. V dropped 8 bases and J dropped 6; count of bases not matched to a gene: 5. The CDR3 is made up of 14 amino acids. This CDR3 reads CASRLAGDLNEQFF. The CDR3 coding sequence is TGTGCCAGCCGACTAGCGGGGGACCTCAATGAGCAGTTCTTC.

CDR3 loop: CASRRGPNTYEQYF. CDR3 nucleotide sequence: TGTGCCAGCAGAAGGGGCCCCAACACCTACGAGCAGTACTTC. This sequence joins TRBV7-9 and TRBJ2-7, with a weak D call TRBD1 (5 bases). This CDR3 is built from 14 residues. Germline V gene sequence: CDR1 SEHNR, CDR2 FQNEAQ (reference sequence). Trimming removed 6 bases at V and 2 bases at J, with 14 bases between.

The CDR3 DNA sequence: TGTGCCATTGGGACAGGGGTCTTAGGCGAAAAACTGTTTTTT. Translating gives CAIGTGVLGEKLFF. The chain employs TRBV5-4 and TRBJ1-4, with 10 nucleotides matching TRBD1. Germline-derived CDR1 and CDR2 are SGHNT and YYREEE (reference sequence). This CDR3 spans 14 amino acids. V lost 9 bases to trimming and J lost 8 bases; unmatched junction nucleotides: 10.

The J gene is TRBJ1-2, the V gene TRBV12-3 or TRBV12-4; the match to TRBD1 covers 7 bases. The length of the CDR3 is 13 residues. The trim removed 6 bases at V and 9 bases at J, leaving 10 bases unmatched. The chain's CDR3 is CASSPAQGESYTF. The CDR3 DNA follows: TGTGCCAGCAGCCCCGCGCAGGGGGAGAGCTACACCTTC.

The chain carries TRBV9 and TRBJ2-3, with D maybe TRBD2 (6 bases). CDR1 is SGDLS and CDR2 is YYNGEE in the germline V gene. Trimming stripped 2 bases from V and 6 bases from J, with 22 bases between. CDR3 length: 17 residues. The CDR3 region has the DNA TGTGCCAGCAGCGTGTTTGGGACTCTGCCTGGTTCTGATACGCAGTATTTT. It yields the protein CASSVFGTLPGSDTQYF. The variable domain in full, with the rest retrieved from reference TRBV9 and TRBJ2-3, is DSGVTQTPKHLITATGQRVTLRCSPRSGDLSVYWYQQSLDQGLQFLIQYYNGEERAKGNILERFSAQQFPDLHSELNLSSLELGDSALYFCASSVFGTLPGSDTQYFGPGTRLTVL.

This sequence joins TRBV2 and TRBJ1-3; a possible D gene is TRBD1 (5 bases). The CDR3 runs to 15 residues. The germline V and J ends were trimmed by 3 bases and 0 bases, with 9 bases remaining between them. The germline V gene has CDR1 SNHLY and CDR2 FYNNEI. The CDR3 here is CASSDRTGSGNTIYF. CDR3 DNA: TGTGCCAGCAGTGATAGAACAGGCTCTGGAAACACCATATATTTT. Supplemented by reference TRBV2 and TRBJ1-3, the full variable domain reads EPEVTQTPSHQVTQMGQEVILRCVPISNHLYFYWYRQILGQKVEFLVSFYNNEISEKSEIFDDQFSVERPDGSNFTLKIRSTKLEDSAMYFCASSDRTGSGNTIYFGEGSWLTVV.

The gene calls are TRBV3-1 (or the pseudogene TRBV3-2) and TRBJ2-4; tentative D call: TRBD1 (6 bases). Trimming removed 0 bases from V and 1 base from J, with 13 bases in between. The CDR3 contains 17 residues. CDR1 and CDR2 (germline): LGHDT, YNNKEL (reference sequence). The CDR3 reads CASSQERTVRAKNIQYF. In DNA form, the CDR3 reads TGTGCCAGCAGCCAAGAGCGGACAGTCCGGGCCAAAAACATTCAGTACTTC.

The rearrangement joins TRBV11-2 to TRBJ2-1; D not resolved. V was cut by 1 base and J by 0 bases, with 10 bases left in between. The CDR3 consists of 16 residues. Germline CDR1 is SGHAT and CDR2 is FQNNGV. The chain's CDR3 is CASSLGQSSSYNEQFF. DNA of the CDR3: TGTGCCAGCAGCTTAGGTCAGTCTAGCTCCTACAATGAGCAGTTCTTC.

This clone was observed a few times. V and J are TRBV4-1 and TRBJ2-7; the match to TRBD1 covers 8 bases. The CDR3 is 15 amino acids. J gave up 3 bases and V 1 base, and 5 bases lay outside the gene matches. From germline, CDR1 is MGHRA and CDR2 YSYEKL. The CDR3 sequence is CASSQVGQAFYEQYF. In DNA, the CDR3 is TGCGCCAGCAGCCAAGTGGGACAGGCGTTCTACGAGCAGTACTTC.

On this clone: Other DNA sequences within the sample encode an identical CDR3. This sequence joins TRBV9 and TRBJ1-2, with D maybe TRBD1 (5 bases). Trimming shortened V by 2 bases and J by 2 bases, and 7 bases separated the two germline ends. Germline CDR1 reads SGDLS; CDR2 reads YYNGEE. The CDR3 extends over 13 amino acids. CDR3 residues: CASSVGGNYGYTF. CDR3 DNA sequence: TGTGCCAGCAGCGTCGGGGGGAACTATGGCTACACCTTC.